This TCR beta chain was found in a study of cytomegalovirus exposure and HLA in healthy donors. The CDR3 extends over 14 amino acids. Germline V gene data show CDR1 as SGHNT and CDR2 as YYREEE (reference sequence). V was trimmed by 2 bases and J by 4 bases, leaving 12 bases between them. The primer mix had 60 Vbeta and 13 Jbeta primers. This table comes from immunoSEQ multiplex PCR, and its TCRdb copy is limited to in-frame clones, with some not included. There are around 130,000 clones in the sample; roughly 66% occur only once, and under 7.5% lies in the top ten. This clone was counted a few times. The sequence derives from a woman aged 60 to 75 in good health and CMV-seronegative. The sequenced material came from PBMCs. The chain joins TRBV5-4 to TRBJ2-5, with D perhaps TRBD2 (5 bases). CDR3: CASSFGLTRETQYF. The CDR3 region has the DNA TGTGCCAGCAGCTTCGGACTGACGAGAGAGACCCAGTACTTC.